The sequence of this T cell receptor (beta chain) was determined in a study of Ad26.COV2.S vaccination and SARS-CoV-2 variants. Across the whole study: The donor was enrolled in the Ad26.COV2.S arm of the COV1001 trial. Ad26.COV2.S shots went into the muscle once or twice, 56 days apart.

This CDR3 spans 11 amino acids. Looked up from germline, CDR1 is SQVTM and CDR2 is ANQGSEA. Trimming removed 3 bases from V and 6 bases from J, with 6 bases in between. The table came from immunoSEQ multiplex PCR; TCRdb's copy has only in-frame clones and leaves some out. This sample carries fewer than 500,000 clones, over 75% of them seen once, and the ten largest clones take 9.5% to 15%. The treatment here: roughly 18 received Ad26.COV2.S at low or high dose, single or two shots; several received placebo; per-sample allocation not given. At day 63 after the first vaccine or placebo injection, samples were drawn. An Ad26 vector carrying the Wuhan-strain SARS-CoV-2 spike served as the vaccine.

This chain connects TRBV29-1 to TRBJ2-4; D gene uncertain. This TCR derives from a person between 18 and 59 years old who received the Ad26.COV2.S COVID-19 vaccine or a placebo. The sample consisted of peripheral blood, taken in a trial of Ad26.COV2.S vaccine versus placebo. CDR3 amino acids: CSVDKGNIQYF. CDR3 bases: TGCAGCGTTGATAAGGGAAACATTCAGTACTTC.